This entry describes one T cell receptor (beta chain). The sample comes from a study of blood T cell repertoires in COVID-19. Cohort allocation depended upon clinical history that participants reported. The authors' processing: Reference gene primer amplification yielded estimated nucleated cell counts. Assay: immunoSEQ multiplex PCR; the TCRdb copy retains only in-frame clones and omits some. V, J and clone size derive from that table, while D and trimming were established from the DNA sequence. The repertoire holds some 140,000 clones, over 80% seen once, with 15% to 20% in the top ten. Trimming removed 8 bases from V and 0 bases from J, with 13 bases in between. Germline CDR1 is SNHLY and CDR2 is FYNNEI. The CDR3 extends over 15 amino acids.

Sequences were obtained from PBMCs or T cells enriched from blood (not recorded which). This clonotype originated in a man aged 30 to 39 who had recovered from COVID-19. This chain links TRBV2 with TRBJ2-2; D possibly corresponds to TRBD2 (6 bases). This chain's CDR3 is CASRVGGSNTGELFF. CDR3 coding DNA: TGTGCCAGCCGGGTCGGGGGATCGAACACCGGGGAGCTGTTTTTT.